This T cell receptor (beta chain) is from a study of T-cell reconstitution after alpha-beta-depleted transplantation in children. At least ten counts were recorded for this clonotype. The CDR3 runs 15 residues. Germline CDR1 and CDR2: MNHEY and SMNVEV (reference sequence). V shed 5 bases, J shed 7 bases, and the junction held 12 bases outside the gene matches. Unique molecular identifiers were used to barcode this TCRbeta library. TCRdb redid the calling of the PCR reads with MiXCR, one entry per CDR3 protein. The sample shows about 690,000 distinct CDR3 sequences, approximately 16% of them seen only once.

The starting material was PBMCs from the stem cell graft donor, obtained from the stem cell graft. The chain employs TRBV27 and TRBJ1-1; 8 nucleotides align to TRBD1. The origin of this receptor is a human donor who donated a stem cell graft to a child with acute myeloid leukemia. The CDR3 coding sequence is TGTGCCAGCAGTATCCTATCCGGGACAGGCAATGAAGCTTTCTTT. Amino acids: CASSILSGTGNEAFF.